Shown below are 24 T cell receptor beta chains from a single sample sequenced in a study of blood T cell repertoires in COVID-19. The protocol was immunoSEQ multiplex PCR, while the TCRdb copy is restricted to in-frame clones and leaves out a portion. This table holds 200,000 or so clones, roughly 85% found once. Sequenced sample: PBMCs or T cells enriched from blood (not recorded which). The receptors shown here come from a man aged 25 to 40 who had recovered from COVID-19.

As DNA, the CDR3 is TGTGCCAGCAGTTTCCTGAAAGGACAGCTCACCGGGGAGCTGTTTTTT. This gives the protein CASSFLKGQLTGELFF. The chain links TRBV28 to TRBJ2-2; possible D gene TRBD1, 6 bases. V was cut by 3 bases and J by 4 bases, with 15 bases left in between. CDR3 size: 16 residues. CDR1 and CDR2 (germline): MDHEN, SYDVKM.

The chain has TRBV2 and TRBJ2-7; tentatively, D is TRBD2 (5 bases). The CDR3 spans 14 residues. Germline values: CDR1 SNHLY, CDR2 FYNNEI. Trimming took 4 bases from V and 0 from J, leaving 10 bases between them. CDR3 amino acids: CASSVGVSSYEQYF. Here the CDR3 DNA reads TGTGCCAGCAGTGTGGGAGTTAGCTCCTACGAGCAGTACTTC.

J is TRBJ1-1 and V is TRBV28; D is unresolved. This CDR3 is 15 amino acids long. The germline gives CDR1 MDHEN, CDR2 SYDVKM. The V and J ends lost 2 bases and 6 bases respectively, with 16 bases between them. In nucleotides, the CDR3 is TGTGCCAGCAGTTTAAGATCGTCGTCATGGCCTGAAGCTTTCTTT. This encodes CASSLRSSSWPEAFF.

The chain couples TRBV9 to TRBJ1-1; 7 bases match TRBD1. Trimming cost V 0 bases and J 8 bases; bases outside gene matches: 7. Germline CDR1 is SGDLS and CDR2 is YYNGEE. This CDR3 comprises 14 residues. The CDR3 loop reads CASSVETGTAEAFF. CDR3 coding DNA: TGTGCCAGCAGCGTAGAAACCGGGACAGCCGAAGCTTTCTTT.

This clone was recorded a few times. The chain combines TRBV2 with TRBJ2-2; D perhaps matches TRBD1 (6 bases). The germline V gene has CDR1 SNHLY and CDR2 FYNNEI. Deletions cut 8 bases from V and 2 bases from J, with 12 bases between. This CDR3 is 14 amino acids long. The DNA for the CDR3 is TGTGCCAGCTCAGGACAGACAAACACCGGGGAGCTGTTTTTT. Translating gives CASSGQTNTGELFF.

The gene calls are TRBV7-2 and TRBJ2-2; D possibly corresponds to TRBD2 (6 bases). Trimming cost V 4 bases and J 7 bases, with 19 bases left between them. This CDR3 comprises 16 residues. Germline CDR1 is SGHTA and CDR2 is FQGNSA. The CDR3 nucleotides read TGTGCCAGCAGCTACGGAGGGCCTCTATCTAACGGGGAGCTGTTTTTT. Its translation is CASSYGGPLSNGELFF.

The genes are TRBV6-2 or TRBV6-3 and TRBJ1-1; 8 bases match TRBD1. The V segment lost 0 bases and the J segment 1 base; nucleotides outside the gene matches: 19. Germline V CDR1 and CDR2: MNHEY, SVGEGT. This CDR3 is 21 amino acids long. CDR3 residues: CASSYSRGGVFDGQGNTEAFF. The DNA of the CDR3 is TGTGCCAGCAGTTACTCGCGAGGGGGGGTCTTCGACGGACAGGGGAACACTGAAGCTTTCTTT.

This chain joins TRBV28 and TRBJ2-7; TRBD1 agrees at 9 bases. The CDR3 sequence is 13 residues long. Germline values: CDR1 MDHEN, CDR2 SYDVKM. V trimming: 7 bases; J trimming: 5 bases; junction bases outside the gene matches: 6. The CDR3 is CASTGQGGDEQYF. In DNA, the CDR3 is TGTGCCAGCACGGGACAGGGCGGGGACGAGCAGTACTTC.

The genes are TRBV7-8 and TRBJ1-2; weak D call: TRBD1 (6 bases). The V gene's germline CDR1 is SGHVS and CDR2 FQNEAQ. V was pared by 2 bases and J by 8 bases, with 18 bases between. The CDR3 spans 15 residues. CDR3 protein: CASSLSWQGSGGYTF. For the CDR3, the DNA is TGTGCCAGCAGCTTATCCTGGCAGGGGTCAGGAGGCTACACCTTC.

This rearrangement joins TRBV7-3 to TRBJ1-5; maybe TRBD1 (6 bases). The CDR3 sequence is 11 residues long. Germline V gene data show CDR1 as SGHTA and CDR2 as FQGTGA. Between the trimmed V and J ends, which lost 5 bases and 12 bases, there was a span of 11 bases. The CDR3 spells CASSPTGLQHF. CDR3 nucleotide sequence: TGTGCCAGCAGCCCGACAGGACTCCAGCATTTT.

V usage is TRBV30 and J usage is TRBJ2-7, with D possibly matching TRBD1 (6 bases). The germline V gene encodes CDR1 GTSNPN and CDR2 SVGIG (reference sequence). The CDR3 is made up of 14 amino acids. V was pared by 3 bases and J by 3 bases, with 15 bases between. The CDR3 DNA reads TGTGCCTGGAGCGAGGGCAGGGGTTTCTACGAGCAGTACTTC. This gives the protein CAWSEGRGFYEQYF.

The chain links TRBV5-4 to TRBJ1-1; D is ambiguous. Germline assignment: CDR1 SGHNT and CDR2 YYREEE (reference sequence). The V end lost 5 bases, the J end lost 8 bases, and 19 bases lay between the germline ends. This CDR3 is 14 amino acids long. The CDR3: CASSDQKQAKEAFF. In DNA form, the CDR3 reads TGTGCCAGCAGTGATCAAAAACAAGCGAAAGAAGCTTTCTTT.

The J gene is TRBJ2-1, the V gene TRBV11-3; D not resolved. The V end lost 1 base, the J end lost 10 bases, and 11 bases lay between the germline ends. Germline CDR1 is SGHNT and CDR2 is YENEEA. The CDR3 extends over 13 amino acids. The CDR3 loop is CASSLVWYSEQFF. Here the CDR3 DNA reads TGTGCCAGCAGCTTAGTTTGGTACAGCGAGCAGTTCTTC.

The chain is built from TRBV28 and TRBJ2-3; 7 bases line up with TRBD2. Germline CDR1 MDHEN, CDR2 SYDVKM. The CDR3 covers 15 residues. V dropped 5 bases and J dropped 0; count of bases not matched to a gene: 5. CDR3: CASSAGGSSTDTQYF. CDR3 DNA sequence: TGTGCCAGCAGTGCCGGGGGGAGTAGCACAGATACGCAGTATTTT.

The chain is built from TRBV28 and TRBJ2-1, with 7 positions matching TRBD1. J lost 2 bases, V lost 2 bases, and 6 bases had no gene match. Germline assignment: CDR1 MDHEN and CDR2 SYDVKM. The CDR3 totals 16 residues. The CDR3 DNA is TGTGCCAGCAGTTTAGGTACAGGGGCCACCTACAATGAGCAGTTCTTC. Protein product: CASSLGTGATYNEQFF.

Only one count was recorded for this clone. The chain couples TRBV4-3 to TRBJ1-4; D gene uncertain. Trimming stripped 0 bases from V and 4 bases from J, with 18 bases between. The germline V gene encodes CDR1 LGHNA and CDR2 YSLEER. There are 18 residues in the CDR3. The CDR3 nucleotides are TGCGCCAGCAGCCAAGATTCCGTCAAAGCAGGCAGTAATGAAAAACTGTTTTTT. Protein: CASSQDSVKAGSNEKLFF.

A remark on this clone: The same CDR3 also results from other DNA sequences found in this sample. The chain carries TRBV7-9 and TRBJ1-5; TRBD1 is a possible D gene (5 bases). The CDR3 is 12 amino acids. Germline V gives CDR1 SEHNR, CDR2 FQNEAQ (reference sequence). Trimming cost V 4 bases and J 5 bases, with 6 bases left between them. The CDR3, as DNA: TGTGCCAGCAGCTCGGGGGATCAGCCCCAGCATTTT. It yields the protein CASSSGDQPQHF.

The rearrangement joins TRBV21-1 to TRBJ1-1; the DNA was not compared with TRBD1, the D call given in the table. TRBV21-1 is a pseudogene locus. The CDR3 is made up of 15 amino acids. CDR3 sequence (DNA): TGTGCCAGCAGCATCAAGGGACAGCCGAACACTGAAGCTTTCTTT. Translated, it gives CASSIKGQPNTEAFF.

The chain recombines TRBV30 with TRBJ1-6; D may be TRBD1 (6 bases). There are 14 residues in the CDR3. The germline V and J ends were trimmed by 2 bases and 9 bases, with 14 bases remaining between them. Germline CDR1 and CDR2: GTSNPN and SVGIG (reference sequence). As DNA, the CDR3 is TGTGCCTGGAGTCCGTCCAGGGGTAGTTCACCCCTCCACTTT. It specifies CAWSPSRGSSPLHF. Together with reference TRBV30 and TRBJ1-6, the CDR3 gives the full variable domain: SQTIHQWPATLVQPVGSPLSLECTVEGTSNPNLYWYRQAAGRGLQLLFYSVGIGQISSEVPQNLSASRPQDRQFILSSKKLLLSDSGFYLCAWSPSRGSSPLHFGNGTRLTVT.

In its sample, this clone was seen a few times. J is TRBJ1-2 and V is TRBV10-2, with a weak D call TRBD1 (6 bases). With 8 bases removed from V and 8 bases from J, the gap between germline ends came to 18 bases. Germline CDR1 WSHSY, CDR2 SAAADI. The CDR3 contains 13 residues. CDR3 nucleotide sequence: TGCGCCAGCGGGGTTACAGGGTCTCGCGGCTACACCTTC. Amino acids: CASGVTGSRGYTF.

The chain recombines TRBV19 with TRBJ1-4; D is uncertain. V dropped 2 bases and J dropped 6 bases, with 13 bases sitting between them. There are 15 residues in the CDR3. CDR1 and CDR2 from the germline V gene are LNHDA and SQIVND (reference sequence). The DNA of the CDR3 is TGTGCCAGTAGTATAAAATGGAGGGTGGATGAAAAACTGTTTTTT. Translated, it gives CASSIKWRVDEKLFF.

The rearrangement joins TRBV6-5 to TRBJ1-1, with 9 bases fitting TRBD1. CDR1 MNHEY and CDR2 SVGAGI come from the germline V gene. After removal of 6 bases from V and 1 base from J, the junction contained 3 bases not matched to a gene. The CDR3 has 14 amino acids. Written as DNA, the CDR3 is TGTGCCAGCAGGGTGGACAGGGGGAACACTGAAGCTTTCTTT. Residues: CASRVDRGNTEAFF.

The genes are TRBV6-6 and TRBJ1-6, with a tentative D call TRBD1 (6 bases). Germline CDR1 reads MNHNY; CDR2 reads SVGAGI (reference sequence). V dropped 2 bases and J dropped 10 bases, with 15 bases sitting between them. This CDR3 is built from 15 residues. CDR3 protein: CASSYAKGQISPLHF. CDR3 DNA: TGTGCCAGCAGTTACGCCAAAGGACAGATATCACCCCTCCACTTT.

The chain joins TRBV6-5 to TRBJ2-3; D is perhaps TRBD1 (6 bases). Trimming stripped 4 bases from V and 8 bases from J, with 16 bases between. Germline CDR1 and CDR2: MNHEY and SVGAGI. The length of the CDR3 is 14 residues. The CDR3 coding sequence is TGTGCCAGCAGTTTCCTTACAGGGTCCCCTACGCAGTATTTT. This encodes CASSFLTGSPTQYF.